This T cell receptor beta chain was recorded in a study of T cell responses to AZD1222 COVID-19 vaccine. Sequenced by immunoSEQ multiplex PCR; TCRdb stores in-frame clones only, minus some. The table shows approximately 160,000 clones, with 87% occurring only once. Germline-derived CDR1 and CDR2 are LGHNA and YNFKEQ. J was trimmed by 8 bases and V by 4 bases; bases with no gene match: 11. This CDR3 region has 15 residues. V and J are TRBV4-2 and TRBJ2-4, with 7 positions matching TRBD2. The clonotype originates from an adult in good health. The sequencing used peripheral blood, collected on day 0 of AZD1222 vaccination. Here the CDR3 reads CASSPRGRGEDIQYF. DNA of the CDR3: TGTGCCAGCAGCCCTCGTGGGAGGGGAGAGGACATTCAGTACTTC.